This T cell receptor (beta chain) emerged from a study of blood T cell repertoires in COVID-19. Study-wide context: From the United States, Italy and Spain came samples of acute and convalescent COVID-19.

The CDR3 loop spans 13 amino acids. Germline values: CDR1 LGHNT, CDR2 FRNRAP. V lost 1 base, J lost 3 bases, and 6 bases lay in between. Original handling: Amplification of reference gene primers was used by the study to estimate nucleated cell counts. TCRdb's table, derived via immunoSEQ multiplex PCR, lists solely in-frame clones and lacks some. The V and J calls and clone size come from that table; D and trimming were worked out from the DNA. The sample includes some 190,000 clones, roughly 84% of them seen just once. Participant-reported clinical history was the basis for cohort assignment. Before they entered the study, exposed participants had met a COVID-19 case within 2 weeks.

The chain uses TRBV12-5 and TRBJ1-2; TRBD1 is a possible D gene (6 bases). Sequencing was carried out using PBMCs or T cells enriched from blood (not recorded which). This clonotype originated in a woman aged 30 to 39 who had been exposed to COVID-19. The CDR3 DNA follows: TGTGCTAGTGGTTTGGCAGGGGACTATGGCTACACCTTC. Its protein product is CASGLAGDYGYTF.